The T cell receptor (beta chain) under discussion was sequenced for a study of cytomegalovirus exposure and HLA in healthy donors. Study overall: Among about 179 million T cells, an earlier analysis found 117 million unique TCR beta sequences. Study findings and constraints: Donors belonging to an Asian-associated ancestry cluster reportedly showed fewer N-insertions in productive TCRs than the roughly 670-donor mean, according to what a later analysis found. In an earlier analysis, in 587 donors, most V segments appeared productive either ~87% or ~30% of the time. In a later analysis, V- and J-gene trimming of beta chains associated with a DCLRE1C missense variant, replicated independently.

Turning to this clone: The antigen remains undetermined.

PCR was performed using 60 Vbeta and 13 Jbeta primers. Produced via immunoSEQ multiplex PCR; TCRdb's table is partial and in-frame only. The sample consists of 45,000 or so clones, roughly 69% of them appearing once. Germline values: CDR1 MNHNS, CDR2 SASEGT. This CDR3 region has 12 residues. V trimming: 6 bases; J trimming: 4 bases; junction bases outside the gene matches: 0. The sample taken for sequencing was PBMCs. The origin of this receptor is a young woman in good health and CMV-seronegative. This sequence joins TRBV6-1 and TRBJ2-1; 7 positions match TRBD1. CDR3 sequence reads: CASRGQYNEQFF. The CDR3 DNA is TGTGCCAGCAGGGGACAGTACAATGAGCAGTTCTTC.